This T cell receptor beta chain is drawn from a study of cytomegalovirus exposure and HLA in healthy donors. Study-level information: In an earlier analysis, around 100 million unique TCR beta sequences were found from some 200 million T cells.

Broader study findings: Usually a TCR sequence was rare, but some public TCRs were found in many donors.

The PCR made use of 60 Vbeta and 13 Jbeta primers. Sequenced by immunoSEQ multiplex PCR; TCRdb stores in-frame clones only, minus some. The table has tens of thousands of clones, roughly 79% seen once. For this clone: The antigen is unknown.

The material sequenced was PBMCs. The receptor was derived from a man aged 25 to 40 in good health and CMV-seronegative.

This CDR3 is CASSSDGTKYSNQPQHF. The CDR3, as DNA: TGTGCCAGTAGCTCTGACGGGACAAAGTATAGCAATCAGCCCCAGCATTTT. The chain couples TRBV19 to TRBJ1-5; TRBD1 might be the D (6 bases). Germline assignment: CDR1 LNHDA and CDR2 SQIVND (reference sequence). The germline V and J ends were trimmed by 6 bases and 0 bases, with 18 bases remaining between them. The CDR3 length is 17 residues.